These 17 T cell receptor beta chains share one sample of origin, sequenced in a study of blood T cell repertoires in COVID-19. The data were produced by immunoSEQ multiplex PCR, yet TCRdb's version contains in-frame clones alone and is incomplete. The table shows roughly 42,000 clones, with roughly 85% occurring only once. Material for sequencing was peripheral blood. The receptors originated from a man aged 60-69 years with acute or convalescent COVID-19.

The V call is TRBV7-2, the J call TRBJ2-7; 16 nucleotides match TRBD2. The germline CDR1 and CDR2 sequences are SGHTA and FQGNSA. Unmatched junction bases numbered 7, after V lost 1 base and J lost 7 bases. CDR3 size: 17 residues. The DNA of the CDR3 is TGTGCCAGCAGCTTAGTCCAGGGACTAGCGGGGGGGGATGAGCAGTACTTC. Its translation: CASSLVQGLAGGDEQYF.

CDR3 residues: CAWSRNRIVGANGYTF. Here the CDR3 DNA reads TGTGCCTGGAGTCGGAACAGGATAGTGGGGGCTAATGGCTACACCTTC. This chain links TRBV30 with TRBJ1-2; tentative D call: TRBD1 (6 bases). CDR3 length: 16 residues. Trimming cost V 2 bases and J 6 bases, with 22 bases left between them. Germline lookup yields CDR1 GTSNPN and CDR2 SVGIG (reference sequence).

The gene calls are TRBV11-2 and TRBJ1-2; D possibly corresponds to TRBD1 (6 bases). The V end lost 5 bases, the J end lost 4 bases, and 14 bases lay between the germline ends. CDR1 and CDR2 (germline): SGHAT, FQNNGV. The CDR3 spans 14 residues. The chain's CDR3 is CASSPGGQIYGYTF. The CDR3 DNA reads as TGTGCCAGCAGCCCGGGGGGACAAATCTATGGCTACACCTTC.

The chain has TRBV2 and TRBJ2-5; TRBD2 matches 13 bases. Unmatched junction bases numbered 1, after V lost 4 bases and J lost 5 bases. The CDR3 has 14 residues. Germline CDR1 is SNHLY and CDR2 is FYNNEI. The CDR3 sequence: CASSATSGGETQYF. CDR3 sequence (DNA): TGTGCCAGCAGTGCGACTAGCGGGGGGGAGACCCAGTACTTC.

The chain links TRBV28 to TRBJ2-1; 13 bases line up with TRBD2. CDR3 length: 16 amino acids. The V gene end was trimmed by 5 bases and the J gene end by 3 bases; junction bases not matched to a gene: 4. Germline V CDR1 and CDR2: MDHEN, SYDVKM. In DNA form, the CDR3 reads TGTGCCAGCAGTAGGACTAGCGGGGGTAACTACAATGAGCAGTTCTTC. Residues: CASSRTSGGNYNEQFF.

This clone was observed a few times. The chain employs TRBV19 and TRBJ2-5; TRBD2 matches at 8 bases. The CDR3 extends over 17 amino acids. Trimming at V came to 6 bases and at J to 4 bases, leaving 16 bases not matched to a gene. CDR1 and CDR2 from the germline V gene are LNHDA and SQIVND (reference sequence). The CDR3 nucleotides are TGTGCCAGTAGCCAAGGACTAGCCGGTTCCACTAGAGAGACCCAGTACTTC. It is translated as CASSQGLAGSTRETQYF.

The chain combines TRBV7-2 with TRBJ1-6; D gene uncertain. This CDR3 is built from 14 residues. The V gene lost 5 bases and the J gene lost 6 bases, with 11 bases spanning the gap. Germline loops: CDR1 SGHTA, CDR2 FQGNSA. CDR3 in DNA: TGTGCCAGCAGCACAAAAATCCTTAATTCACCCCTCCACTTT. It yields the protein CASSTKILNSPLHF.

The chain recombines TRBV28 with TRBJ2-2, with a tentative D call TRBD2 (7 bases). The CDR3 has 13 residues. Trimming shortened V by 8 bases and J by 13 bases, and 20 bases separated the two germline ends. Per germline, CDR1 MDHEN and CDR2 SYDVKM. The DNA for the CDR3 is TGTGCCAGCGGACATAGAGGGGGGGAACGGCTGTTTTTT. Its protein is CASGHRGGERLFF.

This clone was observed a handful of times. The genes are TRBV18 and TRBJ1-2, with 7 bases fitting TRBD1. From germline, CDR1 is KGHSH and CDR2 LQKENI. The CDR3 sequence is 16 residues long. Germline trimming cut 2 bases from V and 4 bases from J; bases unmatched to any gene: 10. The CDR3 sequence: CASSPGTTGVLYGYTF. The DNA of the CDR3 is TGTGCCAGCTCACCAGGTACAACAGGGGTCCTCTATGGCTACACCTTC.

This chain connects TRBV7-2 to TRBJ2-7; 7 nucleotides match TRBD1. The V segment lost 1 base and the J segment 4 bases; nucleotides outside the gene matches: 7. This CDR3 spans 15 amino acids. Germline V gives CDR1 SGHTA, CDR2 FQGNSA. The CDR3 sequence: CASSLGFTGAYEQYF. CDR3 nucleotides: TGTGCCAGCAGCTTAGGATTTACAGGGGCTTACGAGCAGTACTTC.

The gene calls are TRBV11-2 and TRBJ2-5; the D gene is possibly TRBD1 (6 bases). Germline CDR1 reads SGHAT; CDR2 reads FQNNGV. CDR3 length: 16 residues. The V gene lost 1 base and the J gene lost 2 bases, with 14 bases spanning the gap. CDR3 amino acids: CASSLGPGVLQETQYF. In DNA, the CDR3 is TGTGCCAGCAGCTTAGGGCCAGGGGTTTTACAAGAGACCCAGTACTTC.

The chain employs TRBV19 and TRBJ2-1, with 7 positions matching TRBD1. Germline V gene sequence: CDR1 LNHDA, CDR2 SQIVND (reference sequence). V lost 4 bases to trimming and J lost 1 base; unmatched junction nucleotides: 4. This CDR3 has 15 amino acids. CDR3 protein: CASSKTGLSYNEQFF. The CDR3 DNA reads TGTGCCAGTAGTAAGACAGGGCTGTCCTACAATGAGCAGTTCTTC.

For the CDR3, the DNA is TGTGCCAGCAGCTACCTGGGAGAATCGCCCTCCTACGAGCAGTACTTC. This codes for CASSYLGESPSYEQYF. The chain carries TRBV7-8 and TRBJ2-7; weak D call: TRBD2 (5 bases). The CDR3 contains 16 residues. Germline V gives CDR1 SGHVS, CDR2 FQNEAQ. Trimming left V 4 bases short and J 0 bases short, with 16 bases between.

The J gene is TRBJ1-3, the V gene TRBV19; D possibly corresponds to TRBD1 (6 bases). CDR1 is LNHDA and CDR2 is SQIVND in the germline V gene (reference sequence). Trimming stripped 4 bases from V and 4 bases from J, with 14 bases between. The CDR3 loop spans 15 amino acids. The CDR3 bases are TGTGCCAGTAGTAGAGGGACATCAGCAGGAAACACCATATATTTT. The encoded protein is CASSRGTSAGNTIYF. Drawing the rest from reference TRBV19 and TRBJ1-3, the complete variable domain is DGGITQSPKYLFRKEGQNVTLSCEQNLNHDAMYWYRQDPGQGLRLIYYSQIVNDFQKGDIAEGYSVSREKKESFPLTVTSAQKNPTAFYLCASSRGTSAGNTIYFGEGSWLTVV.

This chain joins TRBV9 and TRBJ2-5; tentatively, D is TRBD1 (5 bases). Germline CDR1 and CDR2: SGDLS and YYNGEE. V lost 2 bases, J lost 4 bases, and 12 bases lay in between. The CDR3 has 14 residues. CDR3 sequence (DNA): TGTGCCAGCAGCGTCCAGGGATTCGGAGAGACCCAGTACTTC. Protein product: CASSVQGFGETQYF.

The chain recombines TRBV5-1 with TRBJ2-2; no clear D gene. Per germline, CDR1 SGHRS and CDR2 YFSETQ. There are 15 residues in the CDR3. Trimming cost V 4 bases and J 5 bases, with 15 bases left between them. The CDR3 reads CASSARDPRTGELFF. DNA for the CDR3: TGCGCCAGCAGCGCCCGCGATCCGAGGACCGGGGAGCTGTTTTTT.

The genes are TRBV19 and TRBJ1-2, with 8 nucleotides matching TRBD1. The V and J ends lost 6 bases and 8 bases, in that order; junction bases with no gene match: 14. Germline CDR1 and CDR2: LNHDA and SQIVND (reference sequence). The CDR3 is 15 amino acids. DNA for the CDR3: TGTGCCAGTAGGGATTCAGGGGGCAGGTATCGCGGCTACACCTTC. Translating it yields CASRDSGGRYRGYTF. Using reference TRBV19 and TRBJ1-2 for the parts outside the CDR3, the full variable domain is DGGITQSPKYLFRKEGQNVTLSCEQNLNHDAMYWYRQDPGQGLRLIYYSQIVNDFQKGDIAEGYSVSREKKESFPLTVTSAQKNPTAFYLCASRDSGGRYRGYTFGSGTRLTVV.